The next 12 T cell receptor beta chains were all read from a single sample in a study of cytomegalovirus exposure and HLA in healthy donors. Amplification used 60 Vbeta primers and 13 Jbeta primers. The data were produced by immunoSEQ multiplex PCR, yet TCRdb's version contains in-frame clones alone and is incomplete. The sample contains 100,000 to 150,000 clones, over 60% of which appear only once. Material: PBMCs. The receptors stem from a man between 60 and 75 years old in good health and CMV-seropositive.

This clone was observed a handful of times. The chain has TRBV6-1 and TRBJ2-7, with D possibly being TRBD2 (6 bases). The CDR3 totals 18 residues. V was pared by 2 bases and J by 0 bases, with 20 bases between. Germline CDR1 MNHNS, CDR2 SASEGT. The CDR3 spells CASSEFLGGEYGSYEQYF. For the CDR3, the DNA is TGTGCCAGCAGTGAATTCTTAGGAGGGGAATACGGCTCCTACGAGCAGTACTTC.

The rearrangement links TRBV6-1 to TRBJ1-6, with 8 bases lining up with TRBD1. CDR1 is MNHNS and CDR2 is SASEGT in the germline V gene. J gave up 6 bases and V 10 bases, and 5 bases lay outside the gene matches. The CDR3 runs to 13 residues. CDR3 bases: TGTGCCATCCGGACAGGGCTTAATTCACCCCTCCACTTT. It yields the protein CAIRTGLNSPLHF.

V and J are TRBV4-1 and TRBJ1-1; maybe TRBD1 (6 bases). This CDR3 is built from 15 residues. The V end lost 2 bases, the J end lost 0 bases, and 10 bases lay between the germline ends. Germline lookup yields CDR1 MGHRA and CDR2 YSYEKL. The CDR3 DNA reads TGCGCCAGCAGCCAATACAGGGCAGTGAACACTGAAGCTTTCTTT. It specifies CASSQYRAVNTEAFF.

This chain links TRBV7-9 with TRBJ2-3, with D possibly TRBD2 on 5 matching bases. Per germline, CDR1 SEHNR and CDR2 FQNEAQ (reference sequence). V dropped 5 bases and J dropped 7 bases, with 22 bases sitting between them. The CDR3 loop spans 16 amino acids. CDR3 sequence (DNA): TGTGCCAGCAGCCTTTTTTATGCCTCGCGGGTGTATACGCAGTATTTT. Translating it yields CASSLFYASRVYTQYF.

This chain joins TRBV19 and TRBJ1-1, with a weak D call TRBD1 (5 bases). Trimming cost V 5 bases and J 2 bases, with 15 bases left between them. CDR1 is LNHDA and CDR2 is SQIVND in the germline V gene (reference sequence). CDR3 length equals 15 residues. Here the CDR3 DNA reads TGTGCCAGTAGTTTCCCGATGCAGGGAAACACTGAAGCTTTCTTT. This translates into CASSFPMQGNTEAFF. The variable domain in full, completed from reference TRBV19 and TRBJ1-1, reads DGGITQSPKYLFRKEGQNVTLSCEQNLNHDAMYWYRQDPGQGLRLIYYSQIVNDFQKGDIAEGYSVSREKKESFPLTVTSAQKNPTAFYLCASSFPMQGNTEAFFGQGTRLTVV.

The chain employs TRBV6-5 and TRBJ2-5, with TRBD2 identical over 7 bases. Trimming removed 2 bases from V and 4 bases from J; junction bases left unmatched: 4. Germline-derived CDR1 and CDR2 are MNHEY and SVGAGI. The CDR3 totals 14 residues. The CDR3 spells CASSYDTGGETQYF. The CDR3 nucleotides read TGTGCCAGCAGTTACGATACGGGGGGAGAGACCCAGTACTTC.

This chain joins TRBV27 and TRBJ2-5; 10 bases line up with TRBD1. This CDR3 region has 16 residues. Germline V gives CDR1 MNHEY, CDR2 SMNVEV (reference sequence). Trimming took 0 bases from V and 5 from J; bases not matched to a gene: 6. CDR3 region: CASSLSRGTGVETQYF. Here the CDR3 DNA reads TGTGCCAGCAGTTTATCGAGGGGGACAGGGGTCGAGACCCAGTACTTC.

The chain uses TRBV7-3 and TRBJ2-1, with 7 bases fitting TRBD2. The CDR3 has 14 amino acids. V lost 4 bases, J lost 2 bases, and 2 bases stayed unmatched. Looked up from germline, CDR1 is SGHTA and CDR2 is FQGTGA. CDR3 bases: TGTGCCAGCAGCTCCGGGACTACCTACAATGAGCAGTTCTTC. Translating gives CASSSGTTYNEQFF.

This chain uses TRBV30 with TRBJ2-5; 10 bases agree with TRBD1. Trimming took 5 bases from V and 2 from J; bases not matched to a gene: 2. CDR3 length: 13 amino acids. Germline V lookup: CDR1 GTSNPN, CDR2 SVGIG (reference sequence). CDR3 DNA sequence: TGTGCCTGGGGGACAGGGGTACAAGAGACCCAGTACTTC. Translating it yields CAWGTGVQETQYF.

Only one count was recorded for this clone. The CDR3 nucleotides read TGTGCCAGCAGCAAAGAGCAAGGGGGCGCGTTGTCGGGCTACACCTTC. Translated, it gives CASSKEQGGALSGYTF. This rearrangement joins TRBV21-1 to TRBJ1-2; the DNA was not compared with TRBD1, the D call given in the table. TRBV21-1 is a known pseudogene. The CDR3 contains 16 residues.

The chain combines TRBV7-2 with TRBJ1-1; 7 positions agree with TRBD1. Germline CDR1 is SGHTA and CDR2 is FQGNSA. J gave up 7 bases and V 0 bases, and 8 bases lay outside the gene matches. The CDR3 contains 15 residues. The CDR3 sequence: CASSLAGIDRDEAFF. CDR3 in DNA: TGTGCCAGCAGCTTAGCCGGGATCGACAGGGATGAAGCTTTCTTT.

The chain employs TRBV6-1 and TRBJ2-2; a possible D gene is TRBD2 (6 bases). Trimming removed 10 bases at V and 8 bases at J, with 14 bases between. CDR1 MNHNS and CDR2 SASEGT come from the germline V gene. The CDR3 sequence is 12 residues long. Here the CDR3 reads CATRGTPGELFF. CDR3 coding DNA: TGTGCCACCCGTGGGACTCCGGGGGAGCTGTTTTTT.